A selection of T cell receptor beta chains follows, all from one sample in a study of CD8 T cells in ankylosing spondylitis. TCRdb ran MiXCR on the 5' RACE reads and lists one entry per CDR3 protein. The sample includes approximately 300,000 distinct CDR3 sequences, 20% of them seen just once. The sample was blood, either unsorted or a sorted T cell fraction (not recorded which). The receptors originated from a male donor with ankylosing spondylitis or in good health (not recorded which). The CDR3 runs from the conserved cysteine through the conserved F or W.

v_call	cdr3_aa
TRBV4-2	CASSPPGLVRHTQYF
TRBV12-3/TRBV12-4	CASSLTGVRGYTF
TRBV5-1	CASSSGRGEKLFF
TRBV28	CASSLGASGPYNEQFF
TRBV20-1	CSAGLAGGPSDTQYF
TRBV12-3/TRBV12-4	CASSLRGQGLTTNEKLFF
TRBV3-1	CASSQGWTGDYGYTF
TRBV5-1	CASSSRDRGRHEQFF
TRBV20-1	CSARDFGGGAKNIQYF
TRBV29-1	CSAGLGGELFF
TRBV20-1	CSARDPPGQNIQYF
TRBV10-3	CAISDGLAGYTGELFF
TRBV12-3/TRBV12-4	CASSPARDRGGETQYF
TRBV7-3	CASSTLAGGTYNEQFF
TRBV4-1	CASSQDRQGANTGELFF
TRBV5-1	CASSPSGTDTQYF
TRBV7-9	CASSLLATNTGELFF
TRBV20-1	CSAIRPGQEAVTQYF
TRBV5-5	CASSLGTIADTQYF
TRBV10-3	CAISEKQGTGGNSPLHF
TRBV24-1	CATSDRAGTGVKTGELFF
TRBV20-1	CSARDRADTQYF
TRBV4-1	CASSSLGRAAADTEAFF
TRBV6-1	CASSEVGQINEKLFF
TRBV4-2	CASSQGLAVTDTQYF
TRBV7-8	CASSLAYLAESSYNEQFF
TRBV5-1	CASSNSANSYNEQFF
TRBV20-1	CSAQDTTNTDTQYF
TRBV28	CASTKIGAGIQTAEAFF
TRBV20-1	CSAVRLLAAGTRGNEQFF
TRBV12-3/TRBV12-4	CASSPGLEAQYF
TRBV6-1	CATKRDPYNEQFF
TRBV27	CASSKGNYGYTF
TRBV6-1	CASRRLAISGELFF
TRBV7-2	CASSLDPAGGHNEQFF
TRBV20-1	CSANFGASDTQYF
TRBV20-1	CSARDTSGTSAYNEQFF
TRBV7-6	CASSLADRNSPLHF
TRBV4-1	CASSLRTGGTEAFF
TRBV12-3/TRBV12-4	CASRLAGGPWDTQYF
TRBV20-1	CSAPRAGGGTDTQYF
TRBV12-3/TRBV12-4	CASSLLSGRVNTGELFF
TRBV12-3/TRBV12-4	CASRDRGRDNYGYTF
TRBV25-1	CASKVAGGYNEQFF
TRBV5-1	CASSLDPGQRYNEQFF
TRBV14	CASSQTLLAGRAGELFF
TRBV3-1	CASSQADTDTQYF
TRBV3-1	CASSPSYRRLNTGELFF
TRBV18	CASSPQSGTSGAQYF
TRBV4-2	CASSPGQVSESPLHF
TRBV5-1	CASSLAGTSSTDTQYF
TRBV12-3/TRBV12-4	CASSSGGGLGGELFF
TRBV5-1	CASSLAQSGGSYNEQFF
TRBV13	CASSYGTSGTNEQFF
TRBV10-3	CASRTGYEGETQYF